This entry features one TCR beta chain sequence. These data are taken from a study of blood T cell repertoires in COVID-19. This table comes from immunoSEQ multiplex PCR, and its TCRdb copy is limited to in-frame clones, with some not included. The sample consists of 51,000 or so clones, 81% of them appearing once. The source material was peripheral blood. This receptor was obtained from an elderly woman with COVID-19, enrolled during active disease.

This CDR3 is CASRGQGGNYGYTF. The CDR3 coding sequence is TGTGCCAGTAGGGGACAGGGAGGCAACTATGGCTACACCTTC. The chain uses TRBV19 and TRBJ1-2, with 9 positions matching TRBD1. The trim removed 6 bases at V and 2 bases at J, leaving 4 bases unmatched. Germline-derived CDR1 and CDR2 are LNHDA and SQIVND (reference sequence). CDR3 length: 14 residues. Filled out from reference TRBV19 and TRBJ1-2, the complete variable domain reads DGGITQSPKYLFRKEGQNVTLSCEQNLNHDAMYWYRQDPGQGLRLIYYSQIVNDFQKGDIAEGYSVSREKKESFPLTVTSAQKNPTAFYLCASRGQGGNYGYTFGSGTRLTVV.